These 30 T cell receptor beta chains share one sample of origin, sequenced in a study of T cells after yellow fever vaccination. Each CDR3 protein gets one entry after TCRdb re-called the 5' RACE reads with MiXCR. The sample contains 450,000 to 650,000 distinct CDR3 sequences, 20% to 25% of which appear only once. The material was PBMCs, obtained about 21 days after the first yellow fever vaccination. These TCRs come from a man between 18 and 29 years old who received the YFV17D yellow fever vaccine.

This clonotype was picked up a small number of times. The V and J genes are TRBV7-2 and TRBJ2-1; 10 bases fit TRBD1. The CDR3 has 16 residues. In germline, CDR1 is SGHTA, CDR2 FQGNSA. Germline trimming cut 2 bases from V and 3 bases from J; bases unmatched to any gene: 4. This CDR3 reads CASSLRQGAGYNEQFF. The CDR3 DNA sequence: TGTGCCAGCAGCTTACGACAGGGGGCCGGCTACAATGAGCAGTTCTTC.

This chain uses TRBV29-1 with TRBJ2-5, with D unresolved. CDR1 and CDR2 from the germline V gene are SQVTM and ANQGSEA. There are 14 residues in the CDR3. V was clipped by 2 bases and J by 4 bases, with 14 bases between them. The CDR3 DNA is TGCAGCGTTGAACCAAGGGCCGTTGTAGAGACCCAGTACTTC. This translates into CSVEPRAVVETQYF.

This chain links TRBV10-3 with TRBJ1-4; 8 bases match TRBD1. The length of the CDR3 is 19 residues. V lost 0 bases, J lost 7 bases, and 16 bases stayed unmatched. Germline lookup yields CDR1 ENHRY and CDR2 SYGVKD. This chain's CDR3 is CAISESSSGGEGFCEKLFF. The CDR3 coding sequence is TGTGCCATCAGTGAGTCCTCGTCAGGGGGCGAGGGATTTTGTGAAAAACTGTTTTTT.

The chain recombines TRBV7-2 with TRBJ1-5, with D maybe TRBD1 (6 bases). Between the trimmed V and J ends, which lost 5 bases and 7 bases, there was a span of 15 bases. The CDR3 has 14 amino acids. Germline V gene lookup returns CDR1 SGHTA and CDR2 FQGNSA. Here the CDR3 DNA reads TGTGCCAGCAGCCCCCTGGGGGGGCGGCAGCCCCAGCATTTT. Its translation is CASSPLGGRQPQHF.

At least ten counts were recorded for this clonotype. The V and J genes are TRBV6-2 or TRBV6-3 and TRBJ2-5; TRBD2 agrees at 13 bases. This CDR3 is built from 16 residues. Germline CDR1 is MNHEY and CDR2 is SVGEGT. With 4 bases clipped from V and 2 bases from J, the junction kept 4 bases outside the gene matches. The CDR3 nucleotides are TGTGCCAGCAGTTCGACTAGCGGGGGGTTACAAGAGACCCAGTACTTC. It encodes CASSSTSGGLQETQYF.

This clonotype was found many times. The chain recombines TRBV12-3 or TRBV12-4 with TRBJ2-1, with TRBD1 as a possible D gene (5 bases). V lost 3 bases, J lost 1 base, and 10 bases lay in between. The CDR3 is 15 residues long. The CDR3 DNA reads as TGTGCCAGCAGTTTCGTCAGGGCTTCCTACAATGAGCAGTTCTTC. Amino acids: CASSFVRASYNEQFF.

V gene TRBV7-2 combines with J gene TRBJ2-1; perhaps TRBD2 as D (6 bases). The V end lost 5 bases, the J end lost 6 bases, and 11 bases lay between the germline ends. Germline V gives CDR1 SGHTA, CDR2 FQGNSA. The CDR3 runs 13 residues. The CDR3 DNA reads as TGTGCCAGCAGCCCGAGACTAGTCAATGAGCAGTTCTTC. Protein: CASSPRLVNEQFF. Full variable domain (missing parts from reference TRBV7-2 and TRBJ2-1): GAGVSQSPSNKVTEKGKDVELRCDPISGHTALYWYRQSLGQGLEFLIYFQGNSAPDKSGLPSDRFSAERTGGSVSTLTIQRTQQEDSAVYLCASSPRLVNEQFFGPGTRLTVL.

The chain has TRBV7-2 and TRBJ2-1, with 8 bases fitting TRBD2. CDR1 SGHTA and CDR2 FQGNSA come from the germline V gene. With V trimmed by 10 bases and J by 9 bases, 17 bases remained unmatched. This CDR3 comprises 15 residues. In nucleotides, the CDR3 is TGTGCCACTAGCACCTCGGACGGGGGGGGCAGTGAGCAGTTCTTC. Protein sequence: CATSTSDGGGSEQFF.

CDR3 coding DNA: TGTGCCAGCAGCTTAGGGGGGACCGGGGGCACCGGGGAGCTGTTTTTT. Its protein product is CASSLGGTGGTGELFF. The chain recombines TRBV7-6 with TRBJ2-2, with D possibly matching TRBD2 (6 bases). Germline loops: CDR1 SGHVS, CDR2 FNYEAQ. V lost 1 base and J 4 bases, leaving 13 bases between the germline ends. The CDR3 length is 16 residues.

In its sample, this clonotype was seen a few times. The CDR3 reads CASRKRGVGTGELFF. DNA for the CDR3: TGTGCCAGCAGGAAAAGGGGGGTAGGCACCGGGGAGCTGTTTTTT. The genes are TRBV27 and TRBJ2-2, with D perhaps matching TRBD1 or TRBD2 (6 bases each). The germline gives CDR1 MNHEY, CDR2 SMNVEV (reference sequence). V lost 6 bases and J 4 bases, leaving 15 bases between the germline ends. The CDR3 runs to 15 residues.

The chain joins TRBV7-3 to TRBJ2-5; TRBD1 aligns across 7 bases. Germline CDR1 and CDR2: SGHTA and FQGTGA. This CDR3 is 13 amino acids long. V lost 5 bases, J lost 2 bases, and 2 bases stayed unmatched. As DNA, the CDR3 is TGTGCCAGCAGCACGGGACAGCAAGAGACCCAGTACTTC. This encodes CASSTGQQETQYF.

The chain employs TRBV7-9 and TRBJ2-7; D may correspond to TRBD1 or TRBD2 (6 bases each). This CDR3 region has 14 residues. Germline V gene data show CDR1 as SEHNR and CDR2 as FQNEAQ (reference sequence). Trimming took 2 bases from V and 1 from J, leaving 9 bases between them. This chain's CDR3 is CASSLQGRSYEQYF. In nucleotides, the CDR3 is TGTGCCAGCAGCTTACAGGGGAGGTCCTACGAGCAGTACTTC. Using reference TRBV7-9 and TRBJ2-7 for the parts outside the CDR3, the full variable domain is DTGVSQNPRHKITKRGQNVTFRCDPISEHNRLYWYRQTLGQGPEFLTYFQNEAQLEKSRLLSDRFSAERPKGSFSTLEIQRTEQGDSAMYLCASSLQGRSYEQYFGPGTRLTVT.

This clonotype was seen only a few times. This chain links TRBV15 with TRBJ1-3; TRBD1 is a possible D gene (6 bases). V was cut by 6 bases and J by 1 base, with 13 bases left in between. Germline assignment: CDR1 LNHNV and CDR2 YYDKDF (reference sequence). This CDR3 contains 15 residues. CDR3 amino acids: CATRFDRSSGNTIYF. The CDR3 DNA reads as TGTGCCACCAGATTCGACAGGAGTTCTGGAAACACCATATATTTT.

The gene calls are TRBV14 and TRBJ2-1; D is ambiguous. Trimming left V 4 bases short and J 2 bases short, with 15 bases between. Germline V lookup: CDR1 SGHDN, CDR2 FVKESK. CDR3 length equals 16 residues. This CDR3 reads CASSPALYKPYNEQFF. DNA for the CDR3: TGTGCCAGCAGCCCGGCCCTCTATAAACCCTACAATGAGCAGTTCTTC.

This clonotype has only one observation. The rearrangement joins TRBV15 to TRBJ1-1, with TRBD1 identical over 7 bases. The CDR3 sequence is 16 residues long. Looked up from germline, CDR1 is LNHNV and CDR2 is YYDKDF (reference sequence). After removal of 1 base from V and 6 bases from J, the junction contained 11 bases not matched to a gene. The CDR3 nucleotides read TGTGCCACCAGCAGAGCCAGGGGGAGTAGGAGCGCTGAAGCTTTCTTT. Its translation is CATSRARGSRSAEAFF. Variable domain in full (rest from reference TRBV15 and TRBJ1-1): DAMVIQNPRYQVTQFGKPVTLSCSQTLNHNVMYWYQQKSSQAPKLLFHYYDKDFNNEADTPDNFQSRRPNTSFCFLDIRSPGLGDTAMYLCATSRARGSRSAEAFFGQGTRLTVV.

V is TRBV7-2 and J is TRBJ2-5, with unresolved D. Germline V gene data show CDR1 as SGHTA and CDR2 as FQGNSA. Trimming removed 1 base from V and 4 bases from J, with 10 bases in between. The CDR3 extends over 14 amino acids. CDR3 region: CASSLGLRAETQYF. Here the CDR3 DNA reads TGTGCCAGCAGCTTAGGCCTACGAGCAGAGACCCAGTACTTC.

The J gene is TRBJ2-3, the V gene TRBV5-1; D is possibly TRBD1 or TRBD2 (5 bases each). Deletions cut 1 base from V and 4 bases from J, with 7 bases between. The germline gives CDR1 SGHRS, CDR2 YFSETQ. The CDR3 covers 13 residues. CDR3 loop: CASSLMGADTQYF. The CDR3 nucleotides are TGCGCCAGCAGCTTGATGGGGGCAGATACGCAGTATTTT.

The CDR3 here is CASRSLGEGRNEQYF. The CDR3 region has the DNA TGTGCCAGCAGGTCTTTGGGAGAGGGGCGCAACGAGCAGTACTTC. The chain has TRBV27 and TRBJ2-7; D is perhaps TRBD1 or TRBD2 (5 bases each). Germline CDR1 is MNHEY and CDR2 is SMNVEV (reference sequence). The CDR3 has 15 amino acids. V dropped 6 bases and J dropped 5 bases, with 20 bases sitting between them.

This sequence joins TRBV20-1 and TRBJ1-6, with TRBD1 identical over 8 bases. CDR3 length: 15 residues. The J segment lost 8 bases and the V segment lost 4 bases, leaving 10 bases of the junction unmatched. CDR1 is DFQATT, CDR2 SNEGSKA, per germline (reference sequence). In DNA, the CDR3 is TGCAGTGCTAAGGAGCGGGACAGGAGTTATTCACCCCTCCACTTT. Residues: CSAKERDRSYSPLHF.

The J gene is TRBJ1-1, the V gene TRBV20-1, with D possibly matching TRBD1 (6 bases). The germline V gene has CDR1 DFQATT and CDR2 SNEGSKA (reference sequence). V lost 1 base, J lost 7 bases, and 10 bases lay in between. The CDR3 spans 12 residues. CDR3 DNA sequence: TGCAGTGCTAGAGGGGGGGCTCTTGAAGCTTTCTTT. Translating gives CSARGGALEAFF.

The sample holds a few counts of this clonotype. The CDR3 region is CASSWGDRGVFDEQYV. The CDR3 coding sequence is TGCGCCAGCAGCTGGGGGGACAGGGGAGTTTTCGACGAGCAGTACGTC. This chain connects TRBV5-1 to TRBJ2-7, with 10 bases matching TRBD1. The germline V gene has CDR1 SGHRS and CDR2 YFSETQ. With 3 bases clipped from V and 5 bases from J, the junction kept 11 bases outside the gene matches. The CDR3 extends over 16 amino acids.

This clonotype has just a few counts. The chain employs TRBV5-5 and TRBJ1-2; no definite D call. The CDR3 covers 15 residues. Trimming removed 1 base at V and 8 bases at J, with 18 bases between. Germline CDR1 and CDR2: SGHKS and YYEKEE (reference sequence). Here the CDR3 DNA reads TGTGCCAGCAGCTTGTTAACTAGCGGTATAGGGGGCTACACCTTC. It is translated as CASSLLTSGIGGYTF.

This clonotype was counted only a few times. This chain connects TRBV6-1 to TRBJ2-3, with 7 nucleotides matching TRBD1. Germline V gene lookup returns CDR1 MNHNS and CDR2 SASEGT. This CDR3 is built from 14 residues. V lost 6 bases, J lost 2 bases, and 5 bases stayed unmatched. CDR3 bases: TGTGCCAGCAGACCAGGGACAGCCACAGATACGCAGTATTTT. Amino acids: CASRPGTATDTQYF.

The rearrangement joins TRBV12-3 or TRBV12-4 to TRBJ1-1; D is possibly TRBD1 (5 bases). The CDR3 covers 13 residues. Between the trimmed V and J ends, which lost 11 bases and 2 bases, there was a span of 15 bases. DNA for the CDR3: TGTGCCTGTAACCGGGGGGATAACACTGAAGCTTTCTTT. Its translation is CACNRGDNTEAFF.

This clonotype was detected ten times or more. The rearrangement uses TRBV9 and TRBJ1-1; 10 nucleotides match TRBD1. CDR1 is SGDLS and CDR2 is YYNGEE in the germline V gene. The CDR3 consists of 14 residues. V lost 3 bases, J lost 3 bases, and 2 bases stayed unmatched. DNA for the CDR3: TGTGCCAGCAGCGGTGGGACAGGGGACACTGAAGCTTTCTTT. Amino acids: CASSGGTGDTEAFF.

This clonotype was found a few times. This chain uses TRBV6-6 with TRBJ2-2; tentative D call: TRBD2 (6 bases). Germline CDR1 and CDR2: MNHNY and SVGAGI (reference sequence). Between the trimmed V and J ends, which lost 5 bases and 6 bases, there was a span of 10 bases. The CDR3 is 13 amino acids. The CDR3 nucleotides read TGTGCCAGCAGTCGGGGGACGGCCGGGGAGCTGTTTTTT. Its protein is CASSRGTAGELFF.

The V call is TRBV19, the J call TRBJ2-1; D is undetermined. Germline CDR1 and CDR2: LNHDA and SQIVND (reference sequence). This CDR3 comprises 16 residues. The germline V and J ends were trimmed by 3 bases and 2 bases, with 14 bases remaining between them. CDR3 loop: CASSIKSTRPYNEQFF. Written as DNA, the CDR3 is TGTGCCAGTAGTATTAAGTCCACCCGGCCCTACAATGAGCAGTTCTTC.

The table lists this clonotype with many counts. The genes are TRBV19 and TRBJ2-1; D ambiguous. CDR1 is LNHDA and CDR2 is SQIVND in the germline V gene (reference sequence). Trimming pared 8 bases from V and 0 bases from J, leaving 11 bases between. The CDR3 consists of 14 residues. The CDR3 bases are TGTGCCAGTGCATGGGGTCGCTCCTACAATGAGCAGTTCTTC. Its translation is CASAWGRSYNEQFF. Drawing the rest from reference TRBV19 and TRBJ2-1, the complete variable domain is DGGITQSPKYLFRKEGQNVTLSCEQNLNHDAMYWYRQDPGQGLRLIYYSQIVNDFQKGDIAEGYSVSREKKESFPLTVTSAQKNPTAFYLCASAWGRSYNEQFFGPGTRLTVL.

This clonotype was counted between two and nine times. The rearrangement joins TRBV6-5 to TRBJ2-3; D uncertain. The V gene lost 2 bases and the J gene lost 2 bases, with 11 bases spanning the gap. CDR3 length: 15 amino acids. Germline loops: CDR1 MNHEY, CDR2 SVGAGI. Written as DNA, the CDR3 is TGTGCCAGCAGTTACGGCAGGCGATACACAGATACGCAGTATTTT. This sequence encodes CASSYGRRYTDTQYF.

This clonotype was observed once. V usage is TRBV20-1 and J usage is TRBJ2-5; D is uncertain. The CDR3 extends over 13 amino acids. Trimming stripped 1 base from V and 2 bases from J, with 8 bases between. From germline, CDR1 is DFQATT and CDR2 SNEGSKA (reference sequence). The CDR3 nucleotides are TGCAGTGCTAGAGTGCCACAGCAAGAGACCCAGTACTTC. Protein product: CSARVPQQETQYF.